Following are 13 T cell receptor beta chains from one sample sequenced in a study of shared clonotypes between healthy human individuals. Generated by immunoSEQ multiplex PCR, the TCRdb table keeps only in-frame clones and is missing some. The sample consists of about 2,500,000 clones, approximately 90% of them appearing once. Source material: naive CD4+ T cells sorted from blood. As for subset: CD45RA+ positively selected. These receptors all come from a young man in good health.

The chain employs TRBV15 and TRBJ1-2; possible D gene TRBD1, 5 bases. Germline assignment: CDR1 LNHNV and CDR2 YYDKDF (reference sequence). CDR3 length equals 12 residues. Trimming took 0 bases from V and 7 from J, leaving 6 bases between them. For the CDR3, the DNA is TGTGCCACCAGCAGAGACCAGGGTGGCTACACCTTC. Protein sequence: CATSRDQGGYTF.

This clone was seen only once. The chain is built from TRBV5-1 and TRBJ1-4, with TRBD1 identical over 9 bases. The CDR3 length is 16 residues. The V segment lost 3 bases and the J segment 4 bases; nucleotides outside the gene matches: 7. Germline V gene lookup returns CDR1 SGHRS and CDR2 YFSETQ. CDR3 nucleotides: TGCGCCAGCAGCTATTCAGGGACAGGGATTAATGAAAAACTGTTTTTT. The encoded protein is CASSYSGTGINEKLFF. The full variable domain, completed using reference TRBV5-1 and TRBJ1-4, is KAGVTQTPRYLIKTRGQQVTLSCSPISGHRSVSWYQQTPGQGLQFLFEYFSETQRNKGNFPGRFSGRQFSNSRSEMNVSTLELGDSALYLCASSYSGTGINEKLFFGSGTQLSVL.

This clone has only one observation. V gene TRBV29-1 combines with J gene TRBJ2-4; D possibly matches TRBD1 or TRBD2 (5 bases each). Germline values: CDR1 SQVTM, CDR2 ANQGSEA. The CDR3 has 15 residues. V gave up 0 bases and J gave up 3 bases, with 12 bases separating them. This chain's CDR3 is CSVEDGARGKNIQYF. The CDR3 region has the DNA TGCAGCGTTGAAGACGGGGCGCGAGGCAAAAACATTCAGTACTTC.

The CDR3 sequence is CASSLAVLGTQYF. As DNA, the CDR3 is TGTGCCAGCAGCTTAGCTGTTTTGGGGACCCAGTACTTC. The chain carries TRBV7-8 and TRBJ2-5; D remains ambiguous. This CDR3 is built from 13 residues. Looked up from germline, CDR1 is SGHVS and CDR2 is FQNEAQ. Trimming left V 0 bases short and J 7 bases short, with 9 bases between.

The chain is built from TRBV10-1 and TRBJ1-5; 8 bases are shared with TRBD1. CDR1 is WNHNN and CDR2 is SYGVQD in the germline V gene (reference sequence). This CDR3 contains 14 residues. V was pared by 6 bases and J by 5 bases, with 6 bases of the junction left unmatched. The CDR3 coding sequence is TGCGCCAGCAGAGGACAGGGTGGCTATCAGCCCCAGCATTTT. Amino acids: CASRGQGGYQPQHF.

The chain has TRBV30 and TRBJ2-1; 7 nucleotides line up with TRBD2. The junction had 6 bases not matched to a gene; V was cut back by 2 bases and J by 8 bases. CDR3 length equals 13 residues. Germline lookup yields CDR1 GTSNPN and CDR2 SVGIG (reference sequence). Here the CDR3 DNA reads TGTGCCTGGAGTTTTGGGACTAACGATGAGCAGTTCTTC. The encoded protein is CAWSFGTNDEQFF.

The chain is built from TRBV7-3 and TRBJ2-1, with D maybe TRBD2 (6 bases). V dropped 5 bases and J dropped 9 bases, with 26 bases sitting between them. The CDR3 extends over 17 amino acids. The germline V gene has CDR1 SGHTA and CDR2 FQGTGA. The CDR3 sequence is CASSRLPGLLSSGEQFF. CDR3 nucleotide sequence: TGTGCCAGCAGCCGCCTACCGGGACTTCTATCGTCGGGTGAGCAGTTCTTC.

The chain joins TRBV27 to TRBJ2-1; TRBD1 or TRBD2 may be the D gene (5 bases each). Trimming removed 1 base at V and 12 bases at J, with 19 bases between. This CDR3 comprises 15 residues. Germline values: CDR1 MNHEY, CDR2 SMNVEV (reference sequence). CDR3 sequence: CASSLFGRVPSRQFF. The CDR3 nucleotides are TGTGCCAGCAGTTTATTCGGCAGGGTCCCTAGCCGGCAGTTCTTC.

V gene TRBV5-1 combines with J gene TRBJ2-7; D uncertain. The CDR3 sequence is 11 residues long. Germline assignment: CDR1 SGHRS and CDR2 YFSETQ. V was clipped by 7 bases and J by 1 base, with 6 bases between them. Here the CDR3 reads CASRSSYEQYF. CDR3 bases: TGCGCCAGCCGATCTTCCTACGAGCAGTACTTC.

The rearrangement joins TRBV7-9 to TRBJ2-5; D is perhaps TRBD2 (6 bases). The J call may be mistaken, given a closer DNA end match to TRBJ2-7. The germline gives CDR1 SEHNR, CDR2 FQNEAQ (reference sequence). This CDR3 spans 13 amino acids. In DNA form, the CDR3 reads TGTGCCAGCCGAGATAACGCGGGGAGCGAGCAGTACTTC. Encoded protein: CASRDNAGSEQYF.

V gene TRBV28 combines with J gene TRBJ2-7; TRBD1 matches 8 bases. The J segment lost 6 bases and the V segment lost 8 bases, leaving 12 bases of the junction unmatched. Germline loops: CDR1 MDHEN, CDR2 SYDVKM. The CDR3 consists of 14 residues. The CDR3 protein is CASQEGQGAGEQYF. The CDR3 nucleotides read TGTGCCAGCCAAGAGGGCCAGGGGGCGGGCGAGCAGTACTTC.

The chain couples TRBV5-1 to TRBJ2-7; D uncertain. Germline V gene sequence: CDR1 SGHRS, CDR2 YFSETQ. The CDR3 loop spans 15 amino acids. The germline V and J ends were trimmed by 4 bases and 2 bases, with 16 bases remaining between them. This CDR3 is CASSPEGLVAYEQYF. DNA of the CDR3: TGCGCCAGCAGCCCAGAAGGTTTGGTGGCCTACGAGCAGTACTTC.

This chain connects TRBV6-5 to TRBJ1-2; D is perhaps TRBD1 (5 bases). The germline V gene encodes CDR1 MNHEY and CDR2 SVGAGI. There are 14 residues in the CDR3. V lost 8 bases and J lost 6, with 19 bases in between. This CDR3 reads CASGLSGGGNGYTF. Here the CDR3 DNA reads TGTGCCAGCGGACTGTCGGGGGGAGGAAATGGCTACACCTTC.